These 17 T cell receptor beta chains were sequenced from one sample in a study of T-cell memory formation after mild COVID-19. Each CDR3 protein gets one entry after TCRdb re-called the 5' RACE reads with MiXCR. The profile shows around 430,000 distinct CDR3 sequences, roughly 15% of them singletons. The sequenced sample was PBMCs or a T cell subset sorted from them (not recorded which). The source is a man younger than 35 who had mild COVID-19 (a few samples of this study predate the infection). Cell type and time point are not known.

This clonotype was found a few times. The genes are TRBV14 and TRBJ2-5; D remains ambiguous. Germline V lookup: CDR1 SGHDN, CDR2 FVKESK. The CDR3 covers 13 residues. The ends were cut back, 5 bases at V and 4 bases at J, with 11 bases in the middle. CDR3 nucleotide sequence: TGTGCCAGCAGCATGAGAACGGGAGAGACCCAGTACTTC. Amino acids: CASSMRTGETQYF.

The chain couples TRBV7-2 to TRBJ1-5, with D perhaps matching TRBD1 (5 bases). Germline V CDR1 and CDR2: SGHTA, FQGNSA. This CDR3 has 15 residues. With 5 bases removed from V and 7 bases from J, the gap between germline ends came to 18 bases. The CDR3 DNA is TGTGCCAGCAGCCCACAGGCCTCCCTGAGCCAGCCCCAGCATTTT. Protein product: CASSPQASLSQPQHF.

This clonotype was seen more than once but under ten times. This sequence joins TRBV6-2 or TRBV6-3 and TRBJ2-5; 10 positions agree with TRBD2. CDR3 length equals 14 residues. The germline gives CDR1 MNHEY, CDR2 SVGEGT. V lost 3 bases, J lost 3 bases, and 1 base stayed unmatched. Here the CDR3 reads CASSYTSGEETQYF. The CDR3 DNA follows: TGTGCCAGCAGTTATACTAGCGGGGAAGAGACCCAGTACTTC.

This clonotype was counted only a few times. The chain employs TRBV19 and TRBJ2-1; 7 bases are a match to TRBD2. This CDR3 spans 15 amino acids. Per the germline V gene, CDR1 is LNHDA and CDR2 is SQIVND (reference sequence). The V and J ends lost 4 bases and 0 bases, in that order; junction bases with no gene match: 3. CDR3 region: CASSTKRGSYNEQFF. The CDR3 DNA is TGTGCCAGTAGTACGAAGCGGGGCTCCTACAATGAGCAGTTCTTC.

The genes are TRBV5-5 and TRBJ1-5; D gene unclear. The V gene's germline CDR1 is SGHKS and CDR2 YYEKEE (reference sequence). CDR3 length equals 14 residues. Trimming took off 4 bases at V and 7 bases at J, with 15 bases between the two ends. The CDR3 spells CASSPTGVGQPQHF. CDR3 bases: TGTGCCAGCAGCCCGACGGGTGTTGGGCAGCCCCAGCATTTT.

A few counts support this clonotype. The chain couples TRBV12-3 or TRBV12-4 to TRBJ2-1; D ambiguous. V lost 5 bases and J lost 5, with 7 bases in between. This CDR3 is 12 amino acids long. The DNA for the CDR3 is TGTGCCAGCAGTCCGGCTAACAATGAGCAGTTCTTC. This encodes CASSPANNEQFF.

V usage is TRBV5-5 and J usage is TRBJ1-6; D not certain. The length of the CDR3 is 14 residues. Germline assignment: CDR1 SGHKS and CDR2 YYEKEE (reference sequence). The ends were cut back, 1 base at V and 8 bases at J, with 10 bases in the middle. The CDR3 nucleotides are TGTGCCAGCAGCTTGAGGATCCCAGATTCACCCCTCCACTTT. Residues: CASSLRIPDSPLHF.

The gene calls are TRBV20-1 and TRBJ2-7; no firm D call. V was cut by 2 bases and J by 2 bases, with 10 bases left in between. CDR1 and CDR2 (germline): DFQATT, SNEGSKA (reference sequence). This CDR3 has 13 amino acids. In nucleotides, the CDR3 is TGCAGTGCTAGATCCAGTCGGGCCTACGAGCAGTACTTC. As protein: CSARSSRAYEQYF.

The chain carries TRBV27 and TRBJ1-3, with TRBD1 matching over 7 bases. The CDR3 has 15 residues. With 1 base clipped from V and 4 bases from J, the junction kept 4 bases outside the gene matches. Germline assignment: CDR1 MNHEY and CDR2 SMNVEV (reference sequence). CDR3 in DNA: TGTGCCAGCAGTTTATACAGGGGTTTAGGAAACACCATATATTTT. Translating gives CASSLYRGLGNTIYF.

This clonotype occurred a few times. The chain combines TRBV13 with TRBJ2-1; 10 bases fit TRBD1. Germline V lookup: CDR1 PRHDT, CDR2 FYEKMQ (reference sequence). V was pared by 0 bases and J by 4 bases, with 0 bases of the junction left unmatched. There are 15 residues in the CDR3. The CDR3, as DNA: TGTGCCAGCAGCTTAGGGGACAGGGGGTACAATGAGCAGTTCTTC. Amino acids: CASSLGDRGYNEQFF.

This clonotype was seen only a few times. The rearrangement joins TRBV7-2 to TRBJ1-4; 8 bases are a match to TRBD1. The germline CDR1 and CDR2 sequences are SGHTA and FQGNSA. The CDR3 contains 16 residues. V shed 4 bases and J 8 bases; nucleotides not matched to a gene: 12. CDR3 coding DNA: TGTGCCAGCAGCTCCACGCAACAGGGGGTCGGGGAAAAACTGTTTTTT. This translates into CASSSTQQGVGEKLFF. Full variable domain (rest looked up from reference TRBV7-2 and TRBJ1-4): GAGVSQSPSNKVTEKGKDVELRCDPISGHTALYWYRQSLGQGLEFLIYFQGNSAPDKSGLPSDRFSAERTGGSVSTLTIQRTQQEDSAVYLCASSSTQQGVGEKLFFGSGTQLSVL.

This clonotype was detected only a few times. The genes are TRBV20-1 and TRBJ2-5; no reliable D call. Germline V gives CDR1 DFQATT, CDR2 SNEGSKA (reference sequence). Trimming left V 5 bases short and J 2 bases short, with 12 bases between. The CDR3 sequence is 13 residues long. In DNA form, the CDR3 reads TGCAGTGCTCGGTTACTCCTTCAAGAGACCCAGTACTTC. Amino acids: CSARLLLQETQYF.

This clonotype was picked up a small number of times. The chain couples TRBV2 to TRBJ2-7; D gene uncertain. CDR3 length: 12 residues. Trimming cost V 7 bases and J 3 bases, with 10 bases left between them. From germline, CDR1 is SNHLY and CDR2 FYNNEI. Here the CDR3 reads CASMMQSYEQYF. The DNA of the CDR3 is TGTGCCAGCATGATGCAAAGCTACGAGCAGTACTTC.

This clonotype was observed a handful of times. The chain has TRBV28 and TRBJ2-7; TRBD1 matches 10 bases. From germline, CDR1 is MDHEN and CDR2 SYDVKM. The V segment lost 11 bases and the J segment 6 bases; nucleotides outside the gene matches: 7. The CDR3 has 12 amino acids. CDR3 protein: CASDRGQGEQYV. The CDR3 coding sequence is TGTGCCTCAGACAGGGGGCAGGGCGAGCAGTACGTC.

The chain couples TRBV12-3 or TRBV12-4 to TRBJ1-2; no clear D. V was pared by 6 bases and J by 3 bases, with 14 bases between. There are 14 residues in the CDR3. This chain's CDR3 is CASSFLGFDYGYTF. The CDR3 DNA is TGTGCCAGCAGCTTCTTAGGGTTCGACTATGGCTACACCTTC.

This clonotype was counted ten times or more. The CDR3 protein is CASRKTATNEKLFF. The CDR3 DNA reads TGTGCCAGCAGGAAGACGGCAACTAATGAAAAACTGTTTTTT. The V call is TRBV6-5, the J call TRBJ1-4; the D is unclear. Germline V lookup: CDR1 MNHEY, CDR2 SVGAGI. V was pared by 6 bases and J by 0 bases, with 8 bases between. The length of the CDR3 is 14 residues.

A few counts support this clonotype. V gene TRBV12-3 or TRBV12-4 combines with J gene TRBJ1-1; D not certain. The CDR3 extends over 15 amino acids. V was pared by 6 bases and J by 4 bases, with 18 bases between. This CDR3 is CASRWGWAMGTEAFF. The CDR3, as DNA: TGTGCCAGCAGGTGGGGTTGGGCCATGGGCACTGAAGCTTTCTTT.